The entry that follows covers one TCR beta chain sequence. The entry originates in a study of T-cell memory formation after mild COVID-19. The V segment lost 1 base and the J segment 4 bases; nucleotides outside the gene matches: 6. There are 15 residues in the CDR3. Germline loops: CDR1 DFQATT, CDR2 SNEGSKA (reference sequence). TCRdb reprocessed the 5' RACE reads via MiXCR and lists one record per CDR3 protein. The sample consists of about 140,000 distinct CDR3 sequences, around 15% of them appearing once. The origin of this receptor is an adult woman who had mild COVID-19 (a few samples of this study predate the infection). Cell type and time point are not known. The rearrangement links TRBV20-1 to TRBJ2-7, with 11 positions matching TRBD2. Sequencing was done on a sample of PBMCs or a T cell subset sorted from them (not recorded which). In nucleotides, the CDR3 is TGCAGTGCTAGAGGAACTAGCGGGAGTTGGTACGAGCAGTACTTC. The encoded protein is CSARGTSGSWYEQYF.